This TCR beta chain was captured by sequencing in a study of T cells in Graves' hyperthyroidism and ophthalmopathy. There were TCR beta CDR3 regions amplified from RNA transcripts. Using the HTBI primer set, a first-round RT-PCR was run on the TCR CDR3. MiXCR, applied by TCRdb to the multiplex PCR reads, yields one record per CDR3 protein. The sample consists of about 840,000 distinct CDR3 sequences, approximately 40% of them appearing once. V trimming: 3 bases; J trimming: 8 bases; junction bases outside the gene matches: 10. The CDR3 contains 15 residues. This sequence joins TRBV12-3 or TRBV12-4 and TRBJ1-2; 9 positions agree with TRBD1. This clonotype was obtained from a young man with Graves' hyperthyroidism. The source material was blood. This CDR3 reads CASSFSVQGAEGYTF. In DNA form, the CDR3 reads TGTGCCAGCAGTTTTTCTGTACAGGGGGCGGAAGGCTACACCTTC.